This entry lists 7 T cell receptor beta chains sequenced from one sample in a study of blood T cell repertoires in COVID-19. TCRdb keeps only in-frame clones here, not all; method: immunoSEQ multiplex PCR. The sample includes hundreds of thousands of clones, roughly 85% seen only once; the top ten take roughly 7.8%. Sample: peripheral blood. Receptors were obtained from a human donor in a cohort sampled during active COVID-19.

V and J are TRBV5-1 and TRBJ1-4; TRBD1 matches at 8 bases. The V segment lost 2 bases and the J segment 5 bases; nucleotides outside the gene matches: 11. There are 17 residues in the CDR3. Per the germline V gene, CDR1 is SGHRS and CDR2 is YFSETQ. The DNA for the CDR3 is TGCGCCAGCAGCTTTTCAGGGGGCATCGGAAGAAATGAAAAACTGTTTTTT. Protein sequence: CASSFSGGIGRNEKLFF.

V and J are TRBV24-1 and TRBJ2-5, with 10 positions matching TRBD2. This CDR3 is built from 16 residues. V lost 7 bases to trimming and J lost 6 bases; unmatched junction nucleotides: 13. The germline CDR1 and CDR2 sequences are KGHDR and SFDVKD. CDR3 coding DNA: TGTGCCACCAGGAAAATAGCGGGGGGACGGAATAAGACCCAGTACTTC. Translating it yields CATRKIAGGRNKTQYF.

The chain's CDR3 is CASSSSGMIGYTF. The CDR3 region has the DNA TGTGCCAGCAGCTCCTCGGGGATGATTGGCTACACCTTC. This chain links TRBV5-5 with TRBJ1-2; no firm D call. Germline loops: CDR1 SGHKS, CDR2 YYEKEE (reference sequence). The CDR3 covers 13 residues. Trimming removed 3 bases from V and 7 bases from J, with 13 bases in between.

The V gene is TRBV4-1, the J gene TRBJ2-3; unclear D gene. The CDR3 extends over 16 amino acids. Germline CDR1 MGHRA, CDR2 YSYEKL. Trimming removed 1 base at V and 1 base at J, with 12 bases between. In nucleotides, the CDR3 is TGCGCCAGCAGCCAAGGAACAGTAGTAGGCACAGATACGCAGTATTTT. This encodes CASSQGTVVGTDTQYF.

V is TRBV7-6 and J is TRBJ2-7; TRBD2 agrees at 12 bases. There are 16 residues in the CDR3. The trim removed 5 bases at V and 2 bases at J, leaving 7 bases unmatched. Germline-derived CDR1 and CDR2 are SGHVS and FNYEAQ. CDR3 sequence (DNA): TGTGCCAGCAGCGCGGAGACTAGCGGGGGTACCTACGAGCAGTACTTC. Translated: CASSAETSGGTYEQYF.

The chain uses TRBV3-1 (or the pseudogene TRBV3-2) and TRBJ1-1, with D tentatively TRBD1 (5 bases). V was trimmed by 0 bases and J by 0 bases, leaving 11 bases between them. The CDR3 loop spans 16 amino acids. CDR1 and CDR2 (germline): LGHDT, YNNKEL (reference sequence). This chain's CDR3 is CASSQDPNRLNTEAFF. CDR3 nucleotide sequence: TGTGCCAGCAGCCAAGACCCCAACAGGCTGAACACTGAAGCTTTCTTT.

V is TRBV2 and J is TRBJ1-1; D perhaps matches TRBD1 (5 bases). The CDR3 totals 16 residues. The ends were cut back, 0 bases at V and 0 bases at J, with 11 bases in the middle. Germline CDR1 is SNHLY and CDR2 is FYNNEI. The CDR3 coding sequence is TGTGCCAGCAGTGAAGCGGGGGGTGAGATGAACACTGAAGCTTTCTTT. Translation: CASSEAGGEMNTEAFF.